A selection of T cell receptor beta chains follows, all from one sample in a study of blood T cell repertoires in COVID-19. The table came from immunoSEQ multiplex PCR; TCRdb's copy has only in-frame clones and leaves some out. The sample includes around 350,000 clones, about 87% of them seen just once. Sequencing was done on a sample of peripheral blood. Source of these receptors: a human donor in a cohort sampled during active COVID-19. The CDR3 runs from the conserved cysteine through the conserved F or W. The order of the fields is clone size, D gene, V gene, J gene, CDR3 DNA, CDR3 protein. The D gene is left open where the match is weak. The size of a clone is reported for some rows only, either as once, few or many, or as a class for expanded clones.

abundance: .
d_gene: .
v_gene: TRBV5-1
j_gene: TRBJ2-1
CDR3nt: TGCGCCAGCAGCTCCTCAGGGAAGGATGAGCAGTTCTTC
CDR3aa: CASSSSGKDEQFF

abundance: few
d_gene: TRBD2
v_gene: TRBV18
j_gene: TRBJ2-7
CDR3nt: TGTGCCAGCTCACCAAATGGGGCGGGAGTATCCCACGAGCAGTACTTC
CDR3aa: CASSPNGAGVSHEQYF

abundance: few
d_gene: .
v_gene: TRBV5-1
j_gene: TRBJ1-1
CDR3nt: TGCGCCAGCAGCCCCGCGCCCACCAACACTGAAGCTTTCTTT
CDR3aa: CASSPAPTNTEAFF

abundance: .
d_gene: .
v_gene: TRBV7-3
j_gene: TRBJ2-4
CDR3nt: TGTGCCAGCAGCGGTGGGATAGGGGAAAACATTCAGTACTTC
CDR3aa: CASSGGIGENIQYF

abundance: .
d_gene: .
v_gene: TRBV28
j_gene: TRBJ1-2
CDR3nt: TGTGCCAGCAGTTTATTGCGTGATCAGGGCTCCTATGGCTACACCTTC
CDR3aa: CASSLLRDQGSYGYTF

abundance: .
d_gene: .
v_gene: TRBV5-1
j_gene: TRBJ2-5
CDR3nt: TGCGCCAGCAGCTTTAAACTAGGCGAGACCCAGTACTTC
CDR3aa: CASSFKLGETQYF

abundance: few
d_gene: .
v_gene: TRBV5-1
j_gene: TRBJ1-1
CDR3nt: TGCGCCAGCAGCTCACAGGGTAGTCACACTGAAGCTTTCTTT
CDR3aa: CASSSQGSHTEAFF

abundance: .
d_gene: TRBD2
v_gene: TRBV5-1
j_gene: TRBJ2-1
CDR3nt: TGCGCCAGCAGCCGGGGTGCCGGACTAGCGGGAGTTGAGCAGTTCTTC
CDR3aa: CASSRGAGLAGVEQFF

abundance: .
d_gene: .
v_gene: TRBV29-1
j_gene: TRBJ2-7
CDR3nt: TGCAGCGCCCGGGGTGGAATCCGCAGGCATCCGGGGGAGCAGTACTTC
CDR3aa: CSARGGIRRHPGEQYF

abundance: .
d_gene: TRBD2
v_gene: TRBV7-9
j_gene: TRBJ2-3
CDR3nt: TGTGCCAGCAACCTAGCGGGCTCTAGCACAGATACGCAGTATTTT
CDR3aa: CASNLAGSSTDTQYF

abundance: .
d_gene: TRBD1
v_gene: TRBV9
j_gene: TRBJ2-7
CDR3nt: TGTGCCAGCAGCGTATGGGACAGGGTTTTTCCGGGCGAGCAGTACTTC
CDR3aa: CASSVWDRVFPGEQYF

abundance: once
d_gene: TRBD1
v_gene: TRBV5-5
j_gene: TRBJ2-5
CDR3nt: TGTGCCAGCAGCAAGGGACAGGCGGAGGAACAAGAGACCCAGTACTTC
CDR3aa: CASSKGQAEEQETQYF

abundance: .
d_gene: TRBD1
v_gene: TRBV5-4
j_gene: TRBJ2-7
CDR3nt: TGTGCCAGCAGCTTGGACAGGGGGCACGGTGAGCAGTACTTC
CDR3aa: CASSLDRGHGEQYF

abundance: .
d_gene: TRBD2
v_gene: TRBV24-1
j_gene: TRBJ2-5
CDR3nt: TGTGCCACCAGTGACCATCCCGGACTAGCGGGAGAAGGAGAGACCCAGTACTTC
CDR3aa: CATSDHPGLAGEGETQYF

abundance: .
d_gene: TRBD1
v_gene: TRBV4-1
j_gene: TRBJ1-4
CDR3nt: TGCGCCAGCAGCCCCCGGGACAGGGGAGAAAAACTGTTTTTT
CDR3aa: CASSPRDRGEKLFF

abundance: once
d_gene: TRBD2
v_gene: TRBV6-5
j_gene: TRBJ2-3
CDR3nt: TGTGCCAGCAGGACTAGCTCGGGTGATACGCAGTATTTT
CDR3aa: CASRTSSGDTQYF

abundance: .
d_gene: TRBD2
v_gene: TRBV19
j_gene: TRBJ2-1
CDR3nt: TGTGCCAGTAGCGAATCGGGACTAGCGGGCAATGAGCAGTTCTTC
CDR3aa: CASSESGLAGNEQFF

abundance: .
d_gene: .
v_gene: TRBV7-9
j_gene: TRBJ2-4
CDR3nt: TGTGCCAGCAGCTTAGGATCGAGGAGAAACATTCAGTACTTC
CDR3aa: CASSLGSRRNIQYF

abundance: .
d_gene: .
v_gene: TRBV2
j_gene: TRBJ1-6
CDR3nt: TGTGCCAGCAGTGCCGGGACAATGGGAAATTCACCCCTCCACTTT
CDR3aa: CASSAGTMGNSPLHF

abundance: few
d_gene: .
v_gene: TRBV5-1
j_gene: TRBJ2-5
CDR3nt: TGCGCCAGCAGCCTGGGGGACTTAGAGACCCAGTACTTC
CDR3aa: CASSLGDLETQYF

abundance: .
d_gene: .
v_gene: TRBV4-1
j_gene: TRBJ1-1
CDR3nt: TGCGCCAGCAGCCAAGTAGGGGAGAACACTGAAGCTTTCTTT
CDR3aa: CASSQVGENTEAFF

abundance: .
d_gene: TRBD2
v_gene: TRBV15
j_gene: TRBJ2-1
CDR3nt: TGTGCCACCAGCAGAGATCGTAGCGGGGGATACAATGAGCAGTTCTTC
CDR3aa: CATSRDRSGGYNEQFF

abundance: .
d_gene: .
v_gene: TRBV2
j_gene: TRBJ1-1
CDR3nt: TGTGCCAGCAGTGGAATCTTCGTGCAGGGTTGGGTGAACACTGAAGCTTTCTTT
CDR3aa: CASSGIFVQGWVNTEAFF

abundance: .
d_gene: .
v_gene: TRBV7-9
j_gene: TRBJ2-1
CDR3nt: TGTGCCAGCAGCTTTAAGCGGGATGAGCAGTTCTTC
CDR3aa: CASSFKRDEQFF

abundance: .
d_gene: TRBD1
v_gene: TRBV23-1
j_gene: TRBJ2-7
CDR3nt: TGCGCCAGCAGTGGACAGGGCTTTCTTTACGAGCAGTACTTC
CDR3aa: CASSGQGFLYEQYF

abundance: .
d_gene: .
v_gene: TRBV15
j_gene: TRBJ1-4
CDR3nt: TGTGCCACCAGCAGAGATGGGGCGATAACTAATGAAAAACTGTTTTTT
CDR3aa: CATSRDGAITNEKLFF

abundance: .
d_gene: TRBD2
v_gene: TRBV11-2
j_gene: TRBJ2-1
CDR3nt: TGTGCCAGCAGCTCCGGACTAGCCGTCTACAATGAGCAGTTCTTC
CDR3aa: CASSSGLAVYNEQFF

abundance: .
d_gene: .
v_gene: TRBV6-5
j_gene: TRBJ1-1
CDR3nt: TGTGCCAGCAGTCCGGCGGAGAACACTGAAGCTTTCTTT
CDR3aa: CASSPAENTEAFF

abundance: .
d_gene: .
v_gene: TRBV10-3
j_gene: TRBJ2-3
CDR3nt: TGTGCCACCATCGGACTCCTCACAGATACGCAGTATTTT
CDR3aa: CATIGLLTDTQYF

abundance: .
d_gene: .
v_gene: TRBV6-5
j_gene: TRBJ2-7
CDR3nt: TGTGCCAGCAGTCCCCGGGCAGGGGGGACCTACGAGCAGTACTTC
CDR3aa: CASSPRAGGTYEQYF

abundance: .
d_gene: .
v_gene: TRBV19
j_gene: TRBJ2-2
CDR3nt: TGTGCCAGTGCCAGGACAGCCCCCGGGGAGCTGTTTTTT
CDR3aa: CASARTAPGELFF

abundance: .
d_gene: .
v_gene: TRBV30
j_gene: TRBJ1-2
CDR3nt: TGTGCCTGGAGTGTATCGGGGGATCCCTACACCTTC
CDR3aa: CAWSVSGDPYTF

abundance: once
d_gene: TRBD1
v_gene: TRBV6-4
j_gene: TRBJ2-1
CDR3nt: TGTGCCAGCAGTCCACAGGGGTCCTACAATGAGCAGTTCTTC
CDR3aa: CASSPQGSYNEQFF

abundance: .
d_gene: .
v_gene: TRBV3-1/TRBV3-2
j_gene: TRBJ1-2
CDR3nt: TGTGCCAGCAGCCAAGGATCAGTCTATGGCTACACCTTC
CDR3aa: CASSQGSVYGYTF